The source of this TCR beta chain is a study of blood T cell repertoires in COVID-19. Study-level background: Italy, Spain and the United States were the sources of the convalescent and acute COVID-19 samples. PBMCs, B-cell-depleted T cells, or T cells provided the cDNA or gDNA that made up the material.

Authors' data handling: Reference gene primer amplification gave estimated nucleated cell counts. Libraries were prepared by immunoSEQ multiplex PCR; TCRdb keeps only in-frame clonotypes and omits some of them. For V, J and clone size, that table is used; D and trimming come from the DNA. This repertoire shows approximately 89,000 clones, roughly 80% found once; its top ten account for about an eighth. This clone was seen a few times. The CDR3 runs 14 residues. V was pared by 0 bases and J by 4 bases, with 3 bases of the junction left unmatched. CDR1 SGHDT and CDR2 YYEEEE come from the germline V gene.

The source is an older woman with active or convalescent COVID-19. The rearrangement joins TRBV5-6 to TRBJ2-7, with 8 nucleotides matching TRBD1. Sample: peripheral blood. DNA of the CDR3: TGTGCCAGCAGCTTGGCAGGGGGCAGTTACGAGCAGTACTTC. Translating it yields CASSLAGGSYEQYF.